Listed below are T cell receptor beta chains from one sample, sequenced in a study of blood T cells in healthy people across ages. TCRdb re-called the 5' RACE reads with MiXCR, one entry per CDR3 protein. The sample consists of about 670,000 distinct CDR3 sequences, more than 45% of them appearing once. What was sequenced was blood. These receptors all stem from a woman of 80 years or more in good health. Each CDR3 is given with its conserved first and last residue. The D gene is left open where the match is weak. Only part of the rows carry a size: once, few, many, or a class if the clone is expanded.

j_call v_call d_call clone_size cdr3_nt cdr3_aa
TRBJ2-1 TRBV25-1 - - TGTGCCAGCAGTTCCCCCTGGGAGCCCAATGAGCAGTTCTTC CASSSPWEPNEQFF
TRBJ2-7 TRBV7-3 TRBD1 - TGTGCCAGCAGCTTACTTGCTGGGACAGGGTACGAGCAGTACTTC CASSLLAGTGYEQYF
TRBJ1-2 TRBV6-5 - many TGTGCCAGCAGTCGACAAATCCCCGGGACGGCTAACTATGGCTACACCTTC CASSRQIPGTANYGYTF
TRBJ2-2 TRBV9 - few TGTGCCAGCAGCGTATTCGGGACGGAGGGCACCGGGGAGCTGTTTTTT CASSVFGTEGTGELFF
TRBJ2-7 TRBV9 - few TGTGCCAGCAGCGTAGGCTTCGCAGGCAACAATGAGCAGTACTTC CASSVGFAGNNEQYF
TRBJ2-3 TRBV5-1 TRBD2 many TGCGCCAGCAGCTTGACTAGCGGGGTGACAGATACGCAGTATTTT CASSLTSGVTDTQYF
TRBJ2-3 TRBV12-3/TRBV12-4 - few TGTGCCAGCAGTCCTGGTAGCGGAAGCACAGATACGCAGTATTTT CASSPGSGSTDTQYF
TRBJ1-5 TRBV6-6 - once TGTGCCAGCAGCCCTGGCTATCAGCCCCAGCATTTT CASSPGYQPQHF
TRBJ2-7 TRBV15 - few TGTGCCACCAGCAGAGCATTCCAGGGGATTTACGAGCAGTACTTC CATSRAFQGIYEQYF
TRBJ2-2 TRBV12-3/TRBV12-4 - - TGTGCCAGCAGTTTTCCGACACCTGTGGAGAGCGGGGAGCTGTTTTTT CASSFPTPVESGELFF
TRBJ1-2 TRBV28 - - TGTGCCAGCAGTTTAGAGGGGAGCTCTGGCTACACCTTC CASSLEGSSGYTF
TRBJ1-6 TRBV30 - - TGTGCCTGGACGCAAGGGGGCTATAATTCACCCCTCCACTTT CAWTQGGYNSPLHF
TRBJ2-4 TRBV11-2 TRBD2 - TGTGCCAGCAGGTCCCCGTGGGCGGGAGGACCGCAGTACTTC CASRSPWAGGPQYF
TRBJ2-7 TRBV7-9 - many TGTGCCAGCAGCGTACGGACGCGCTACGAGCAGTACTTC CASSVRTRYEQYF
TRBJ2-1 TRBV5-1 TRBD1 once TGCGCCAGCAAAAAGACAGGGGGCACAACCTACAATGAGCAGTTCTTC CASKKTGGTTYNEQFF
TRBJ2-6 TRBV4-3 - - TGCGCCAGCAGCCAAGTTGTCGGATCTGGGGCCAACGTCCTGACTTTC CASSQVVGSGANVLTF
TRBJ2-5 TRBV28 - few TGTGCCAGCACAGGGGTGGAGACCCAGTACTTC CASTGVETQYF
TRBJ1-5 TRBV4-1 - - TGCGCCAGCAGCCAAGGTCCCCAGTGGGGGTCCAATCAGCCCCAGCATTTT CASSQGPQWGSNQPQHF
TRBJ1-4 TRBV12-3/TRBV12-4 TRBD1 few TGTGCCAGCAGTTTAGGGGTGGGGACAGGCAATAATGAAAAACTGTTTTTT CASSLGVGTGNNEKLFF
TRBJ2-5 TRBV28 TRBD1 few TGTGCCAGCAGTGAACGGGACAGCCAAGAGACCCAGTACTTC CASSERDSQETQYF
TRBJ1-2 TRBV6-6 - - - CASRWAEGANCGHTF